This T cell receptor (beta chain) was sequenced during a study of cytomegalovirus exposure and HLA in healthy donors. Whole-study results and caveats: Cytomegalovirus-associated TCR beta chains were listed, numbering over 150. With high specificity and sensitivity, the classifier reportedly diagnosed cytomegalovirus status. An analysis was carried out later, and it reportedly showed fewer N-insertions in an Asian-associated ancestry cluster than the roughly 700-donor mean.

In nominal health when sampled, donors likely had unrecorded immune exposures nonetheless. In the case of this clone: Antigen specificity is unknown.

Trimming shortened V by 3 bases and J by 7 bases, and 13 bases separated the two germline ends. Germline CDR1 is LNHDA and CDR2 is SQIVND (reference sequence). The CDR3 totals 14 residues. The PCR contained 60 Vbeta and 13 Jbeta primers. The protocol was immunoSEQ multiplex PCR, while the TCRdb copy is restricted to in-frame clones and leaves out a portion. This sample's clone table lists around 200,000 clones. The sequenced sample consisted of PBMCs. This chain links TRBV19 with TRBJ1-5; D gene uncertain. The TCR originated in a woman under 40 in good health and CMV-seropositive. CDR3: CASSIERASQPQHF. CDR3 bases: TGTGCCAGTAGTATCGAGAGGGCATCACAGCCCCAGCATTTT.